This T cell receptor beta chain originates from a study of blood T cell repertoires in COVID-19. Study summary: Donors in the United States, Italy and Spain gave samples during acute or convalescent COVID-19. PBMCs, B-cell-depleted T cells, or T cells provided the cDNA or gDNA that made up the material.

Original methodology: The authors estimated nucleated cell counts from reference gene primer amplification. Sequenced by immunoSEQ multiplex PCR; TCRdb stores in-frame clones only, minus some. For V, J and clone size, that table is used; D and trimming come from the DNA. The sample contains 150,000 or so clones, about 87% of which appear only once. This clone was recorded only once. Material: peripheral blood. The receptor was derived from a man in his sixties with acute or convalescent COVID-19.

In DNA, the CDR3 is TGTGCCAGCAGCCAAGGGCCCTACAGGGATTCACCCCTCCACTTT. Its protein is CASSQGPYRDSPLHF. V and J are TRBV14 and TRBJ1-6; D may be TRBD1 (6 bases). Trimming cost V 1 base and J 8 bases, with 12 bases left between them. CDR3 size: 15 residues. Germline CDR1 reads SGHDN; CDR2 reads FVKESK.